This T cell receptor (beta chain) was recorded in a study of low-dose radiotherapy and immunotherapy resistance in tumors. TRAV- and TRBV-specific primers primed first-strand cDNA, covering alpha and beta chains. For amplifying TCRs, the PCR ran for 15 to 20 cycles with Phusion, which was used together with a constant-region primer and the adapter on the V primers. TCRdb re-derived calls from the reads in MiXCR, one entry per CDR3 protein. The table shows over 65,000 distinct CDR3 sequences, with 15% to 20% occurring only once. This clonotype was found many times. The CDR3 covers 12 residues. Germline V gene lookup returns CDR1 MDHEN and CDR2 SYDVKM. Losses at the gene ends were 2 bases for V and 8 bases for J; bases not matched to a gene: 0. Time point reported: before trial treatment.

The chain carries TRBV28 and TRBJ2-1; TRBD2 agrees at 7 bases. This receptor was identified in a male donor with prostate cancer. The specimen was PBMCs, collected before treatment. Written as DNA, the CDR3 is TGTGCCAGCAGTTTACGGGAGGATGAGCAGTTCTTC. Translating it yields CASSLREDEQFF.